These 20 T cell receptor beta chains came from one sample sequenced in a study of read filtering for tumor transcriptome and immune sequencing. The library was built from around 380 ng RNA with molecular barcoded adaptors for alpha/delta and beta/gamma chains. MiXCR was run by TCRdb on the reads, yielding one entry per CDR3 protein. This sample has about 50,000 distinct CDR3 sequences, with around 20% found just once. Sequences were obtained from a population of CD138-negative cells sorted from bone marrow. These receptors came from a donor older than 35 with multiple myeloma.

The table lists this clonotype with many counts. The chain couples TRBV20-1 to TRBJ2-1, with TRBD2 matching over 11 bases. Germline V gene lookup returns CDR1 DFQATT and CDR2 SNEGSKA (reference sequence). This CDR3 comprises 13 residues. CDR3 residues: CRPSSGRDNEQFF. The CDR3 DNA reads as TGCAGGCCCAGTAGCGGGAGGGACAATGAGCAGTTCTTC.

This clonotype showed up just a few times. This CDR3 reads CAFGLPADGEQFF. Written as DNA, the CDR3 is TGTGCCTTCGGACTACCCGCGGACGGTGAGCAGTTCTTC. The chain recombines TRBV30 with TRBJ2-1; perhaps TRBD2 as D (6 bases). This CDR3 contains 13 residues. V shed 7 bases and J shed 9 bases, with 19 bases lying between them. Germline V CDR1 and CDR2: GTSNPN, SVGIG (reference sequence).

This clonotype was seen at least ten times. The CDR3 loop is CASSSAGTFNEQFF. The DNA of the CDR3 is TGTGCCAGCAGTTCCGCCGGGACTTTTAATGAGCAGTTCTTC. V usage is TRBV12-3 or TRBV12-4 and J usage is TRBJ2-1; possibly TRBD2 for D (6 bases). This CDR3 region has 14 residues. V lost 4 bases and J lost 7, with 14 bases in between.

The chain has TRBV11-3 and TRBJ2-7; D is ambiguous. Looked up from germline, CDR1 is SGHNT and CDR2 is YENEEA. The CDR3 sequence is 13 residues long. Trimming removed 0 bases from V and 3 bases from J, with 6 bases in between. The CDR3 loop reads CASSLDRFYEQYF. CDR3 coding DNA: TGTGCCAGCAGCTTAGACAGGTTCTACGAGCAGTACTTC.

This clonotype has a count of ten or more. This chain links TRBV20-1 with TRBJ2-1; D may be TRBD2 (5 bases). This CDR3 contains 12 residues. Germline V CDR1 and CDR2: DFQATT, SNEGSKA (reference sequence). The V and J ends lost 0 bases and 7 bases respectively, with 7 bases between them. CDR3 region: CSARDSGNEQFF. In DNA form, the CDR3 reads TGCAGTGCTAGAGATTCGGGGAATGAGCAGTTCTTC.

This clonotype was counted at least ten times. The chain recombines TRBV12-5 with TRBJ2-7; 11 positions agree with TRBD2. Germline CDR1 LGHNT, CDR2 FRNRAP. With V trimmed by 4 bases and J by 3 bases, 8 bases remained unmatched. The CDR3 extends over 16 amino acids. The CDR3, as DNA: TGTGCTAGTGGTTCACCCAATAGCGGGAGGGACTACGAGCAGTACTTC. Residues: CASGSPNSGRDYEQYF.

This clonotype was picked up many times. This chain links TRBV5-5 with TRBJ2-5; tentative D call: TRBD2 (5 bases). The V gene's germline CDR1 is SGHKS and CDR2 YYEKEE (reference sequence). The CDR3 runs to 14 residues. V was pared by 4 bases and J by 1 base, with 11 bases between. CDR3: CASSPRDVQETQYF. In DNA, the CDR3 is TGTGCCAGCAGCCCCCGGGATGTCCAAGAGACCCAGTACTTC.

Regarding this clonotype: With a much larger clone just one base away, this may be a read error. The genes are TRBV6-5 and TRBJ2-7, with D tentatively TRBD1 or TRBD2 (5 bases each). Germline loops: CDR1 MNHEY, CDR2 SVGAGI. V was shortened by 2 bases and J by 1 base, with 12 bases between the two germline ends. This CDR3 region has 15 residues. The CDR3 is CASSYRDAVSYEQYF. The CDR3 bases are TGTGCCAGCAGTTACAGGGACGCAGTATCCTACGAGCAGTACTTC.

With respect to this clonotype: At one of its ends the junction is not consistent with the germline gene, which may arise from a read error. The V call is TRBV20-1, the J call TRBJ1-4; tentatively, D is TRBD1 (6 bases). This CDR3 is built from 14 residues. In germline, CDR1 is DFQATT, CDR2 SNEGSKA (reference sequence). The DNA for the CDR3 is TGCAGTCCTAGATTGATCAGGGGAGGTGACAAACTGTTTTTT. Protein: CSPRLIRGGDKLFF.

Turning to this clonotype: A much larger clone is a single base away; this may be a read error. The J gene is TRBJ2-1, the V gene TRBV5-4, with 8 nucleotides matching TRBD2. The CDR3 contains 16 residues. CDR1 SGHNT and CDR2 YYREEE come from the germline V gene (reference sequence). The CDR3 spells CASSLTSGNSYNQQFF. DNA of the CDR3: TGTGCCAGCAGCTTGACTAGCGGTAACTCCTACAATCAGCAGTTCTTC.

This clonotype showed up many times. V is TRBV4-1 and J is TRBJ2-1; D unresolved. The germline V and J ends were trimmed by 5 bases and 4 bases, with 15 bases remaining between them. CDR3 length equals 15 residues. Germline assignment: CDR1 MGHRA and CDR2 YSYEKL. CDR3 sequence: CASSITDGNYNEQFF. For the CDR3, the DNA is TGCGCCAGCAGCATCACGGATGGGAATTACAATGAGCAGTTCTTC.

This clonotype was detected a few times. The V and J genes are TRBV19 and TRBJ2-1, with D maybe TRBD1 (5 bases). V was pared by 0 bases and J by 12 bases, with 9 bases between. The CDR3 has 12 amino acids. From germline, CDR1 is LNHDA and CDR2 SQIVND (reference sequence). The CDR3 region has the DNA TGTGCCAGTAGTATAGACAGGGTTGTGCAGTTCTTC. It specifies CASSIDRVVQFF.

As for this clonotype: This may be a read error, as it is one base from a much larger clone. The chain is built from TRBV5-6 and TRBJ2-7; 7 bases map to TRBD2. Losses at the gene ends were 4 bases for V and 7 bases for J; bases not matched to a gene: 11. In germline, CDR1 is SGHDT, CDR2 YYEEEE. CDR3 length: 14 residues. CDR3 DNA sequence: TGTGCCAGCAGCGTATCGGGGGGACGAGGGGAGCAGTACTTC. It yields the protein CASSVSGGRGEQYF.

This clonotype was found a few times. A much larger clone is a single base away; this may be a read error. The CDR3 loop reads CASSRDPSFANTGELFF. The CDR3 DNA reads as TGTGCCAGCAGCCGAGATCCCAGCTTCGCGAACACCGGGGAGCTGTTTTTT. The V gene is TRBV4-2, the J gene TRBJ2-2, with D unclear. The germline V gene encodes CDR1 LGHNA and CDR2 YNFKEQ. This CDR3 has 17 amino acids. Trimming pared 4 bases from V and 0 bases from J, leaving 15 bases between.

This clonotype occurred once. A read error is likely here: a far larger clone is one base away. The rearrangement links TRBV7-2 to TRBJ2-1, with 7 bases aligning to TRBD1. CDR3 size: 14 residues. CDR1 and CDR2 (germline): SGHTA, FQGNSA. V was clipped by 5 bases and J by 4 bases; unmatched bases: 5. CDR3 in amino acids: CASSDRDRYNEQFF. In nucleotides, the CDR3 is TGTGCCAGCAGCGACCGGGACAGATACAATGAGCAGTTCTTC.

This clonotype was counted at least ten times. This sequence joins TRBV6-5 and TRBJ2-5; D might be TRBD2 (5 bases). This CDR3 is 12 amino acids long. V lost 6 bases and J lost 5, with 10 bases in between. Per germline, CDR1 MNHEY and CDR2 SVGAGI. In DNA, the CDR3 is TGTGCCAGCAGCACCCGCGGGGAGACCCAGTACTTC. Translation gives CASSTRGETQYF.

The V and J genes are TRBV13 and TRBJ1-2; D is unresolved. Trimming shortened V by 3 bases and J by 2 bases, and 7 bases separated the two germline ends. CDR1 is PRHDT, CDR2 FYEKMQ, per germline (reference sequence). The length of the CDR3 is 13 residues. CDR3: CASSLPENYGYTF. The CDR3 DNA follows: TGTGCCAGCAGCTTGCCGGAGAACTATGGCTACACCTTC.

At least ten counts were recorded for this clonotype. The rearrangement links TRBV7-9 to TRBJ2-6, with a weak D call TRBD1 (6 bases). The length of the CDR3 is 20 residues. The V end lost 0 bases, the J end lost 0 bases, and 18 bases lay between the germline ends. Germline assignment: CDR1 SEHNR and CDR2 FQNEAQ (reference sequence). The DNA of the CDR3 is TGTGCCAGCAGCTTAGCGTACACAGGGACATCGAGCTCTGGGGCCAACGTCCTGACTTTC. This gives the protein CASSLAYTGTSSSGANVLTF.

As concerns this clonotype: It may be a read error: a sequence one base away is much more abundant. The chain joins TRBV18 to TRBJ2-2; tentative D call: TRBD1 (6 bases). The CDR3 extends over 14 amino acids. V was pared by 6 bases and J by 10 bases, with 18 bases between. Looked up from germline, CDR1 is KGHSH and CDR2 is LQKENI. CDR3 region: CASSQTGFNEELFF. The CDR3 DNA follows: TGTGCCAGCTCTCAAACAGGGTTCAACGAGGAGCTGTTTTTT.

Only a few counts were recorded for this clonotype. The chain carries TRBV12-3 or TRBV12-4 and TRBJ2-7, with unresolved D. CDR3 length: 14 amino acids. V was pared by 3 bases and J by 3 bases, with 12 bases between. CDR3 region: CASSLSDGYYEQYF. The CDR3 DNA sequence: TGTGCCAGCAGTTTGTCAGACGGGTACTACGAGCAGTACTTC.